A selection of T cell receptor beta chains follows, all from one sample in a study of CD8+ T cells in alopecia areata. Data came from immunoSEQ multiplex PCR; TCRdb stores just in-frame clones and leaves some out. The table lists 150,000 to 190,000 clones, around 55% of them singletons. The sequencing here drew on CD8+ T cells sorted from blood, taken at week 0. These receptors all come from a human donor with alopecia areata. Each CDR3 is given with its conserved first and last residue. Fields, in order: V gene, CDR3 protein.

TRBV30	CAWSSGQTSTDTQYF
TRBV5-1	CASSLSRNTEAFF
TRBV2	CASSEVQGPETQYF
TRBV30	CAWSVGGLGTEAFF
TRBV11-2	CASRFGAGRETQYF
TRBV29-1	CSVESGAIGEKLFF
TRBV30	CAWSSGTGGELDTQYF
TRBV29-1	CSVTGATSYGYTF
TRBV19	CASSIRDTNQPQHF
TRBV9	CASSVEVAGGLDTQYF
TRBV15	CATSTVYNEQFF
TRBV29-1	CSVVGQREKLFF
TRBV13	CASSVGGQLQETQYF
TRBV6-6	CASTGGGAEWTQYF
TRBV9	CASSPETGSYGYTF
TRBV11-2	CASSFTTSGEQETQYF
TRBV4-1	CASSQGLGQGTSTDTQYF
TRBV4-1	CASSQGDRGLGYTF
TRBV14	CASSQVPDTQYF
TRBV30	CAWSARGNKQYF
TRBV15	CATSRELTYEQYF
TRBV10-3	CAISDGSNQPQHF